A single sample gave rise to the 32 T cell receptor beta chains below, sequenced in a study of blood T cell repertoires in COVID-19. Profiled with immunoSEQ multiplex PCR; TCRdb holds only in-frame clones, not every one. The table includes 150,000 to 200,000 clones, 65% to 85% detected once. The sequenced material came from PBMCs or T cells enriched from blood (not recorded which). These receptors came from a man aged 35 to 55 who had recovered from COVID-19.

This clone has a single count. The gene calls are TRBV15 and TRBJ2-3, with TRBD1 identical over 9 bases. V shed 3 bases, J shed 3 bases, and the junction held 7 bases outside the gene matches. Germline loops: CDR1 LNHNV, CDR2 YYDKDF (reference sequence). This CDR3 is built from 16 residues. As DNA, the CDR3 is TGTGCCACCAGCAGGGCACGACAGGGGGTGACAGATACGCAGTATTTT. Its protein product is CATSRARQGVTDTQYF.

J is TRBJ1-1 and V is TRBV19; unclear D gene. CDR1 is LNHDA, CDR2 SQIVND, per germline (reference sequence). Trimming shortened V by 7 bases and J by 1 base, and 10 bases separated the two germline ends. This CDR3 is 13 amino acids long. The chain's CDR3 is CASTPRQNTEAFF. The CDR3 region has the DNA TGTGCCAGTACCCCACGACAGAACACTGAAGCTTTCTTT.

The chain joins TRBV5-1 to TRBJ2-2; TRBD1 matches at 8 bases. Trimming removed 4 bases from V and 4 bases from J; junction bases left unmatched: 6. The CDR3 covers 15 residues. CDR1 and CDR2 from the germline V gene are SGHRS and YFSETQ. CDR3 nucleotide sequence: TGCGCCAGCAGCCCAAGGACAGGGTTCACCGGGGAGCTGTTTTTT. Protein product: CASSPRTGFTGELFF.

The genes are TRBV18 and TRBJ2-1; D perhaps matches TRBD2 (7 bases). The V gene's germline CDR1 is KGHSH and CDR2 LQKENI. Trimming took 6 bases from V and 7 from J, leaving 16 bases between them. The length of the CDR3 is 14 residues. The CDR3 loop reads CASSEGGGRNEQFF. The CDR3, as DNA: TGTGCCAGCTCCGAGGGGGGGGGCAGGAATGAGCAGTTCTTC.

There are a few counts of this clone. The rearrangement uses TRBV29-1 and TRBJ1-1; 11 nucleotides match TRBD1. The germline V gene encodes CDR1 SQVTM and CDR2 ANQGSEA. The CDR3 runs 13 residues. Germline trimming cut 6 bases from V and 6 bases from J; bases unmatched to any gene: 6. The CDR3 spells CSVSWDRGSEAFF. In nucleotides, the CDR3 is TGCAGCGTGAGCTGGGACAGGGGGTCTGAAGCTTTCTTT.

This chain connects TRBV7-3 to TRBJ1-3; weak D call: TRBD1 (5 bases). The CDR3 is 15 residues long. V dropped 5 bases and J dropped 1 base, with 12 bases sitting between them. Germline V lookup: CDR1 SGHTA, CDR2 FQGTGA. As DNA, the CDR3 is TGTGCCAGCAGCCTCCAGGGTGGGTCTGGAAACACCATATATTTT. Its protein product is CASSLQGGSGNTIYF.

J is TRBJ1-5 and V is TRBV5-1; no firm D call. Looked up from germline, CDR1 is SGHRS and CDR2 is YFSETQ. V was pared by 3 bases and J by 0 bases, with 7 bases between. The length of the CDR3 is 14 residues. The CDR3 spells CASSSGGSNQPQHF. For the CDR3, the DNA is TGCGCCAGCAGCTCTGGAGGTAGCAATCAGCCCCAGCATTTT. Using reference TRBV5-1 and TRBJ1-5 for the parts outside the CDR3, the full variable domain is KAGVTQTPRYLIKTRGQQVTLSCSPISGHRSVSWYQQTPGQGLQFLFEYFSETQRNKGNFPGRFSGRQFSNSRSEMNVSTLELGDSALYLCASSSGGSNQPQHFGDGTRLSIL.

The gene calls are TRBV30 and TRBJ2-1; 11 nucleotides line up with TRBD1. Germline lookup yields CDR1 GTSNPN and CDR2 SVGIG (reference sequence). The CDR3 consists of 14 residues. V shed 6 bases, J shed 2 bases, and the junction held 3 bases outside the gene matches. DNA for the CDR3: TGTGCCTGCCGGACAGGGGGCCCCTACAATGAGCAGTTCTTC. Its protein product is CACRTGGPYNEQFF. The full variable domain, in which reference TRBV30 and TRBJ2-1 provide the parts outside the CDR3, is SQTIHQWPATLVQPVGSPLSLECTVEGTSNPNLYWYRQAAGRGLQLLFYSVGIGQISSEVPQNLSASRPQDRQFILSSKKLLLSDSGFYLCACRTGGPYNEQFFGPGTRLTVL.

V and J are TRBV27 and TRBJ1-6, with TRBD1 matching over 11 bases. Germline-derived CDR1 and CDR2 are MNHEY and SMNVEV (reference sequence). The CDR3 consists of 16 residues. The V gene end was trimmed by 5 bases and the J gene end by 7 bases; junction bases not matched to a gene: 7. The CDR3 region is CASSPQGTGGNSPLHF. CDR3 DNA: TGTGCCAGCAGTCCCCAGGGGACAGGGGGGAATTCACCCCTCCACTTT.

The J gene is TRBJ1-1, the V gene TRBV6-6, with 8 bases lining up with TRBD1. V trimming: 6 bases; J trimming: 0 bases; junction bases outside the gene matches: 3. Germline CDR1 reads MNHNY; CDR2 reads SVGAGI (reference sequence). The CDR3 length is 14 residues. The CDR3 DNA reads TGTGCCAGCAGAAGACAGGGGATGAACACTGAAGCTTTCTTT. Amino acids: CASRRQGMNTEAFF.

This clone was detected a few times. The V gene is TRBV7-3, the J gene TRBJ2-2; the match to TRBD2 covers 11 bases. CDR3 size: 15 residues. Germline V gives CDR1 SGHTA, CDR2 FQGTGA. V lost 9 bases and J lost 8; bases outside the gene matches: 11. The CDR3 loop is CASSRTSGPLGELFF. The CDR3 nucleotides read TGTGCCAGTTCTCGGACTAGCGGGCCTCTAGGGGAGCTGTTTTTT.

This clone was seen just once. The chain is built from TRBV27 and TRBJ2-5; 11 positions match TRBD2. Losses at the gene ends were 3 bases for V and 6 bases for J; bases not matched to a gene: 3. Germline V gene sequence: CDR1 MNHEY, CDR2 SMNVEV (reference sequence). This CDR3 has 14 residues. The CDR3 DNA follows: TGTGCCAGCAGTTTGGGGACTAGCGGTAAGACCCAGTACTTC. As protein: CASSLGTSGKTQYF.

The chain combines TRBV7-2 with TRBJ1-2; 8 bases fit TRBD1. Losses at the gene ends were 5 bases for V and 7 bases for J; bases not matched to a gene: 6. CDR3 length: 13 residues. Germline V CDR1 and CDR2: SGHTA, FQGNSA. The DNA of the CDR3 is TGTGCCAGCAGCCGAGGACAGGGCGTTGGCTACACCTTC. Translating it yields CASSRGQGVGYTF.

The genes are TRBV19 and TRBJ1-1; a possible D gene is TRBD1 (5 bases). V lost 6 bases and J 3 bases, leaving 11 bases between the germline ends. Germline CDR1 reads LNHDA; CDR2 reads SQIVND (reference sequence). This CDR3 spans 13 amino acids. This chain's CDR3 is CASRLLRDTEAFF. The CDR3 bases are TGTGCCAGTAGGCTCCTCAGGGACACTGAAGCTTTCTTT.

The CDR3: CAWSPDQRGFRETQYF. The CDR3 region has the DNA TGTGCCTGGAGTCCTGACCAGCGGGGGTTCCGGGAGACCCAGTACTTC. The V call is TRBV30, the J call TRBJ2-5, with TRBD2 identical over 8 bases. Germline CDR1 GTSNPN, CDR2 SVGIG (reference sequence). The CDR3 is made up of 16 amino acids. V shed 2 bases, J shed 5 bases, and the junction held 13 bases outside the gene matches.

The V gene is TRBV9, the J gene TRBJ2-3, with D unclear. This CDR3 region has 14 residues. Trimming took off 0 bases at V and 0 bases at J, with 5 bases between the two ends. Germline CDR1 reads SGDLS; CDR2 reads YYNGEE. CDR3 sequence: CASSVGPSTDTQYF. CDR3 bases: TGTGCCAGCAGCGTAGGTCCTAGCACAGATACGCAGTATTTT.

The gene calls are TRBV25-1 and TRBJ2-5; D possibly corresponds to TRBD1 (6 bases). V dropped 1 base and J dropped 2 bases, with 8 bases sitting between them. Germline V gene sequence: CDR1 MGHDK, CDR2 SYGVNS. This CDR3 comprises 14 residues. This CDR3 is CASSELGQQETQYF. As DNA, the CDR3 is TGTGCCAGCAGTGAATTGGGACAACAAGAGACCCAGTACTTC.

The V gene is TRBV6-6, the J gene TRBJ1-2; TRBD1 aligns across 12 bases. The CDR3 consists of 16 residues. Trimming removed 4 bases from V and 8 bases from J; junction bases left unmatched: 11. Germline V gives CDR1 MNHNY, CDR2 SVGAGI (reference sequence). CDR3 DNA sequence: TGTGCCAGCAGTTCCAAAGGGACAGGGGGCGCAGAAGGCTACACCTTC. Translated: CASSSKGTGGAEGYTF.

This clone was observed once. The chain carries TRBV6-5 and TRBJ1-1; 8 positions agree with TRBD1. CDR1 is MNHEY, CDR2 SVGAGI, per germline. V lost 5 bases, J lost 8 bases, and 13 bases stayed unmatched. This CDR3 is built from 15 residues. The CDR3 region is CASSKPGTGLSEAFF. The CDR3 DNA reads as TGTGCCAGCAGTAAACCCGGGACAGGCCTTTCCGAAGCTTTCTTT.

The chain's CDR3 is CASSTRGQGGEAFF. As DNA, the CDR3 is TGTGCCAGCAGCACGCGAGGACAGGGGGGTGAAGCTTTCTTT. The gene calls are TRBV9 and TRBJ1-1; 10 bases agree with TRBD1. Losses at the gene ends were 4 bases for V and 7 bases for J; bases not matched to a gene: 7. The CDR3 contains 14 residues. Germline values: CDR1 SGDLS, CDR2 YYNGEE.

V usage is TRBV30 and J usage is TRBJ1-1, with TRBD1 matching over 9 bases. The CDR3 consists of 14 residues. Germline values: CDR1 GTSNPN, CDR2 SVGIG (reference sequence). The J segment lost 6 bases and the V segment lost 5 bases, leaving 10 bases of the junction unmatched. The CDR3 nucleotides are TGTGCCTGGGGGTCCGGGACAGGGTTTGCTGAAGCTTTCTTT. Translating gives CAWGSGTGFAEAFF.

This chain links TRBV5-1 with TRBJ2-1; no definite D call. The V gene lost 4 bases and the J gene lost 8 bases, with 10 bases spanning the gap. Germline V gives CDR1 SGHRS, CDR2 YFSETQ. The CDR3 has 12 residues. CDR3 sequence reads: CASSPPRDEQFF. CDR3 coding DNA: TGCGCCAGCAGCCCCCCCCGCGATGAGCAGTTCTTC. The variable domain in full, with the rest retrieved from reference TRBV5-1 and TRBJ2-1, is KAGVTQTPRYLIKTRGQQVTLSCSPISGHRSVSWYQQTPGQGLQFLFEYFSETQRNKGNFPGRFSGRQFSNSRSEMNVSTLELGDSALYLCASSPPRDEQFFGPGTRLTVL.

The rearrangement links TRBV10-1 to TRBJ2-1; 11 nucleotides match TRBD2. CDR3 length: 16 residues. Germline lookup yields CDR1 WNHNN and CDR2 SYGVQD (reference sequence). Losses at the gene ends were 4 bases for V and 6 bases for J; bases not matched to a gene: 8. CDR3 residues: CASSATLAGGPNEQFF. Here the CDR3 DNA reads TGCGCCAGCAGTGCCACCCTAGCGGGGGGCCCCAATGAGCAGTTCTTC.

The J gene is TRBJ2-5, the V gene TRBV5-1; TRBD1 matches at 10 bases. V lost 4 bases, J lost 5 bases, and 14 bases stayed unmatched. Germline-derived CDR1 and CDR2 are SGHRS and YFSETQ. This CDR3 contains 17 residues. Here the CDR3 DNA reads TGCGCCAGCAGCCCCGGGACAGGGGCTAATGTGGGGGAGACCCAGTACTTC. This encodes CASSPGTGANVGETQYF. Together with reference TRBV5-1 and TRBJ2-5, the CDR3 gives the full variable domain: KAGVTQTPRYLIKTRGQQVTLSCSPISGHRSVSWYQQTPGQGLQFLFEYFSETQRNKGNFPGRFSGRQFSNSRSEMNVSTLELGDSALYLCASSPGTGANVGETQYFGPGTRLLVL.

V usage is TRBV30 and J usage is TRBJ1-1, with TRBD1 as a possible D gene (6 bases). Between the trimmed V and J ends, which lost 2 bases and 3 bases, there was a span of 13 bases. The CDR3 covers 14 residues. The V gene's germline CDR1 is GTSNPN and CDR2 SVGIG (reference sequence). Here the CDR3 DNA reads TGTGCCTGGAGTATCGGACAGATTCACACTGAAGCTTTCTTT. Amino acid sequence: CAWSIGQIHTEAFF.

The V call is TRBV19, the J call TRBJ1-1; 9 bases match TRBD1. Per the germline V gene, CDR1 is LNHDA and CDR2 is SQIVND (reference sequence). Trimming at V came to 2 bases and at J to 2 bases, leaving 9 bases not matched to a gene. The length of the CDR3 is 17 residues. CDR3 loop: CASSISPGTGSNTEAFF. CDR3 bases: TGTGCCAGTAGTATATCCCCCGGGACAGGGAGTAACACTGAAGCTTTCTTT.

The chain combines TRBV30 with TRBJ1-2; TRBD1 matches 12 bases. The CDR3 sequence is 16 residues long. Unmatched junction bases numbered 9, after V lost 1 base and J lost 6 bases. Looked up from germline, CDR1 is GTSNPN and CDR2 is SVGIG (reference sequence). Here the CDR3 reads CAWSGGTGGALNGYTF. The CDR3 DNA is TGTGCCTGGAGTGGCGGGACAGGGGGCGCCCTGAATGGCTACACCTTC.

The V call is TRBV9, the J call TRBJ1-4; TRBD1 matches at 7 bases. CDR3 length equals 15 residues. Germline V gene lookup returns CDR1 SGDLS and CDR2 YYNGEE. V was clipped by 2 bases and J by 3 bases; unmatched bases: 4. CDR3 sequence: CASSVKGASNEKLFF. As DNA, the CDR3 is TGTGCCAGCAGCGTGAAGGGGGCTTCTAATGAAAAACTGTTTTTT.

The rearrangement uses TRBV6-4 and TRBJ1-2; TRBD1 matches at 8 bases. The CDR3 totals 15 residues. Germline CDR1 and CDR2: MRHNA and SNTAGT. J gave up 4 bases and V 4 bases, and 8 bases lay outside the gene matches. CDR3 in DNA: TGTGCCAGCAGTGTTACAGGGGGTGGTAGCTATGGCTACACCTTC. Protein sequence: CASSVTGGGSYGYTF.

V usage is TRBV14 and J usage is TRBJ1-1; tentatively, D is TRBD1 (5 bases). Trimming stripped 0 bases from V and 11 bases from J, with 13 bases between. The CDR3 is 13 residues long. CDR1 SGHDN and CDR2 FVKESK come from the germline V gene. DNA of the CDR3: TGTGCCAGCAGCCAAGATCTGGCAGGGCTGGCTTTCTTT. This encodes CASSQDLAGLAFF.

The chain has TRBV5-1 and TRBJ2-7; D is unresolved. This CDR3 spans 15 amino acids. CDR1 and CDR2 (germline): SGHRS, YFSETQ. V was trimmed by 1 base and J by 0 bases, leaving 11 bases between them. This CDR3 is CASSLTVPSSYEQYF. The CDR3 region has the DNA TGCGCCAGCAGCTTGACCGTTCCGAGCTCCTACGAGCAGTACTTC.

The genes are TRBV12-3 or TRBV12-4 and TRBJ1-1; 9 bases are shared with TRBD1. The CDR3 extends over 12 amino acids. The V and J ends lost 5 bases and 8 bases, in that order; junction bases with no gene match: 3. The CDR3 DNA is TGTGCCAGCAGTACAGGGGGCGCAGAAGCTTTCTTT. The encoded protein is CASSTGGAEAFF.